The TCR beta chain under discussion was sequenced for a study of blood T cell repertoires in COVID-19 (dated by TCRdb to about 2020). In the study overall: Samples covering the acute and convalescent phases of COVID-19 were provided by collaborators in the United States, Italy and Spain. The sample metadata nearly always contained a de-identified subject ID, COVID-19 status, age in years and sex. Where available, HLA class I and class II types were obtained from metadata supplied by the sample provider rather than from assay-based typing. A freely available public database, intended as a resource for researchers studying the immune response to SARS-CoV-2, is where the repertoires were released. The samples were drawn from two sources: the first 160 participants of the ongoing ImmuneRACE study, and about 1,300 subjects contributed by 6 global collaborators. Deeply sampled blood TCRbeta repertoires from subjects exposed to, actively infected with, or recovered from COVID-19 were included in the dataset. The material from the prospective study consisted of cDNA or gDNA derived from T cells, B-cell-depleted T cells, or PBMCs. Broad study findings and their caveats: Clinical and demographic metadata were provided uncurated, with the amount varying by source and participant.

CDR1 and CDR2 are drawn from the germline V gene (reference sequence): GTSNPN, SVGIG. V loses 1 base, J loses 0 bases, and the germline ends lie 7 bases apart. Reading from cysteine to phenylalanine, the CDR3 counts 14 amino acids. Only the CDR3 part of the read is kept: 42 bases, read in frame from the first base. As for this clone: Its antigen remains undetermined. No much larger clone is present one base from it, and per-base qualities are unavailable.

TCRbeta CDR3 regions were amplified from genomic DNA by means of the immunoSEQ Assay, a bias-controlled multiplex PCR. Processing in the source paper ran as follows. Nucleated cell counts per sample were estimated from amplification of reference gene primers within the assay. To quantify the absolute abundance of each unique TCRbeta CDR3 rearrangement, sequence reads were collapsed and filtered. For each sample, productive Simpson clonality was calculated as the square root of Simpson's diversity index across productive rearrangements. As stored in TCRdb, this immuneACCESS dataset retains in-frame rearrangements with V and J assigned. A fraction of the clones does not appear; measured against another copy, unresolved V genes explain less than half of the discrepancy, and the remainder lacks a known reason. That table gives V, J and clone size, and the DNA gave D and trimming. The sample table contains around 160,000 clones; only one count was recorded for 70% to 90% of them. The top ten constitute 6% of the sample.

Participants in the prospective study were aged roughly 18 to 100 years, lived in 24 United States geographic areas, and enrolled through a virtual design. Cohort assignment in the prospective study relied on participant-reported clinical history from a screening survey and a study questionnaire. Recovered participants in ImmuneRACE Cohort 3 were defined by two consecutive negative NP/OP PCR tests, clearance by a healthcare professional, or resolution of symptoms. Mobile phlebotomists in the prospective study collected whole blood, serum and a nasopharyngeal or oropharyngeal swab from every participant. Prospective study participants could optionally give additional blood draws and questionnaires over an approximately two-month period. Before DNA extraction, blood samples from the prospective study were shipped at room temperature or frozen.

This sequence uses TRBV30 and TRBJ1-5, and the D gene may be TRBD1, 5 bases matching. Input material: PBMCs or T cells enriched from blood (not recorded which). The sequence derives from a man aged 40-49 years who had recovered from COVID-19. The CDR3 protein: CAWSEQGSNQPQHF. The DNA sequence is TGTGCCTGGAGTGAGCAGGGTAGCAATCAGCCCCAGCATTTT.